This T cell receptor beta chain is from a study of radiotherapy plus CTLA-4 blockade in lung cancer. Profiling relied on immunoSEQ multiplex PCR, and the TCRdb table lists in-frame clones only, not all of them. Altogether more than 75,000 clones are present, 55% to 75% being singletons, with the ten largest covering 11% to 15%. Trimming removed 2 bases from V and 7 bases from J, with 17 bases in between. Germline CDR1 is SGHTA and CDR2 is FQGTGA. The CDR3 is 16 amino acids. The chain employs TRBV7-3 and TRBJ2-2; D tentatively reads TRBD1 or TRBD2 (7 bases each). Source: peripheral blood, taken from a patient treated with radiotherapy plus ipilimumab. The receptor was derived from a human donor with non-small cell lung cancer that progressed on radiotherapy plus ipilimumab. CDR3 bases: TGTGCCAGCAGCTTACCCCAGGGGGGGTTTTACGGGGAGCTGTTTTTT. Translated: CASSLPQGGFYGELFF. The full variable domain, in which reference TRBV7-3 and TRBJ2-2 provide the parts outside the CDR3, is GAGVSQTPSNKVTEKGKYVELRCDPISGHTALYWYRQSLGQGPEFLIYFQGTGAADDSGLPNDRFFAVRPEGSVSTLKIQRTERGDSAVYLCASSLPQGGFYGELFFGEGSRLTVL.